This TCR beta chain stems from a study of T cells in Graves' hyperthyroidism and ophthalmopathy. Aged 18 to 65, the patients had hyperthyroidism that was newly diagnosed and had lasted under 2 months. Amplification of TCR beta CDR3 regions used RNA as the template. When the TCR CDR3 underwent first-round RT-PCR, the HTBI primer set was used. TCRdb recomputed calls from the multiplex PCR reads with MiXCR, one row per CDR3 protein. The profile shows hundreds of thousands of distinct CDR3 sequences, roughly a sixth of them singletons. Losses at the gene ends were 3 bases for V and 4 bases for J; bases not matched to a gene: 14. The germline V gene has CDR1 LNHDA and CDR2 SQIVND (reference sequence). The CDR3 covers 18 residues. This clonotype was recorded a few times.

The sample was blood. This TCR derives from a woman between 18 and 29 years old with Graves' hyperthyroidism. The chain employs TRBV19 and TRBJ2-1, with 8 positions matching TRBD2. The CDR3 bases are TGTGCCAGTAGTATCATATACCCGGGACTAGAGGGATACAATGAGCAGTTCTTC. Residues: CASSIIYPGLEGYNEQFF.